The 32 T cell receptor beta chains below come from one sample, sequenced in a study of T-cell memory formation after mild COVID-19. MiXCR was run by TCRdb on the 5' RACE reads, yielding one entry per CDR3 protein. The sample has roughly 550,000 distinct CDR3 sequences; 20% are singletons. Material for sequencing was PBMCs or a T cell subset sorted from them (not recorded which). The source is an adult woman who had mild COVID-19 (a few samples of this study predate the infection). Cell type and time point are not known.

This clonotype was found a few times. The chain joins TRBV30 to TRBJ2-1; D is uncertain. Germline values: CDR1 GTSNPN, CDR2 SVGIG (reference sequence). This CDR3 has 12 residues. The V end was cut by 3 bases, the J end by 8 bases, with 11 bases between. The CDR3 spells CAWRRRRDEQFF. The CDR3 DNA is TGTGCCTGGAGACGACGAAGGGATGAGCAGTTCTTC.

This clonotype has a handful of counts. This chain connects TRBV7-9 to TRBJ2-7, with 8 bases aligning to TRBD1. V lost 5 bases and J lost 10; bases outside the gene matches: 19. The germline V gene has CDR1 SEHNR and CDR2 FQNEAQ (reference sequence). This CDR3 comprises 16 residues. This CDR3 is CASSNPTGAEVGNQYF. The CDR3 DNA is TGTGCCAGCAGCAACCCGACAGGGGCTGAGGTCGGGAATCAGTACTTC.

The chain has TRBV7-9 and TRBJ1-5; weak D call: TRBD1 (6 bases). From germline, CDR1 is SEHNR and CDR2 FQNEAQ (reference sequence). V shed 5 bases and J shed 5 bases, with 16 bases lying between them. The CDR3 extends over 15 amino acids. CDR3 sequence: CASSGGVDPDQPQHF. In DNA form, the CDR3 reads TGTGCCAGCAGCGGGGGCGTAGATCCTGATCAGCCCCAGCATTTT.

The chain employs TRBV5-1 and TRBJ2-5, with a possible D match to TRBD2 (6 bases). Germline-derived CDR1 and CDR2 are SGHRS and YFSETQ. The ends were cut back, 4 bases at V and 1 base at J, with 17 bases in the middle. The CDR3 has 16 residues. CDR3: CASSPAGTRRQETQYF. The CDR3 DNA is TGCGCCAGCAGCCCGGCAGGGACTCGACGCCAAGAGACCCAGTACTTC.

The rearrangement links TRBV24-1 to TRBJ2-3; D is unresolved. Trimming removed 9 bases from V and 2 bases from J, with 14 bases in between. This CDR3 is 14 amino acids long. Per germline, CDR1 KGHDR and CDR2 SFDVKD. CDR3 DNA: TGTGCCACCCAGCCTAGGTGGGTCACAGATACGCAGTATTTT. It codes for CATQPRWVTDTQYF.

This clonotype was picked up a small number of times. The chain couples TRBV6-5 to TRBJ1-1, with D uncertain. Trimming left V 5 bases short and J 1 base short, with 8 bases between. The V gene's germline CDR1 is MNHEY and CDR2 SVGAGI. This CDR3 region has 13 residues. CDR3 protein: CASSPAWNTEAFF. CDR3 in DNA: TGTGCCAGCAGTCCGGCCTGGAACACTGAAGCTTTCTTT.

The chain carries TRBV7-9 and TRBJ2-2, with TRBD1 matching 9 bases. The CDR3 is 15 amino acids. The V segment lost 5 bases and the J segment 6 bases; nucleotides outside the gene matches: 7. CDR1 SEHNR and CDR2 FQNEAQ come from the germline V gene (reference sequence). The CDR3 DNA sequence: TGTGCCAGCAGCCAAAGAACAGGGGGCTCCGGGGAGCTGTTTTTT. It is translated as CASSQRTGGSGELFF. Variable domain in full (rest from reference TRBV7-9 and TRBJ2-2): DTGVSQNPRHKITKRGQNVTFRCDPISEHNRLYWYRQTLGQGPEFLTYFQNEAQLEKSRLLSDRFSAERPKGSFSTLEIQRTEQGDSAMYLCASSQRTGGSGELFFGEGSRLTVL.

CDR3 amino acids: CASSWESGGSPLHF. DNA of the CDR3: TGTGCCAGCAGCTGGGAATCGGGGGGTTCACCCCTCCACTTT. V usage is TRBV7-9 and J usage is TRBJ1-6; TRBD1 is a possible D gene (5 bases). Germline V gene data show CDR1 as SEHNR and CDR2 as FQNEAQ (reference sequence). V was shortened by 4 bases and J by 9 bases, with 13 bases between the two germline ends. The length of the CDR3 is 14 residues.

DNA for the CDR3: TGCGCCAGCCAGTGGCAGTTGAACACTGAAGCTTTCTTT. It translates to CASQWQLNTEAFF. This chain connects TRBV5-1 to TRBJ1-1; D not resolved. Germline values: CDR1 SGHRS, CDR2 YFSETQ. The V end was cut by 7 bases, the J end by 0 bases, with 10 bases between. The CDR3 has 13 residues.

This chain connects TRBV6-5 to TRBJ2-2, with TRBD1 identical over 7 bases. The V and J ends lost 4 bases and 6 bases, in that order; junction bases with no gene match: 5. The CDR3 covers 14 residues. CDR1 MNHEY and CDR2 SVGAGI come from the germline V gene. The CDR3 coding sequence is TGTGCCAGCAGTTTAGAACAGGGGTCCGGGGAGCTGTTTTTT. It is translated as CASSLEQGSGELFF.

This clonotype was counted between two and nine times. This rearrangement joins TRBV7-3 to TRBJ2-4; perhaps D is TRBD1 or TRBD2 (5 bases each). Trimming took 9 bases from V and 1 from J, leaving 10 bases between them. Germline V lookup: CDR1 SGHTA, CDR2 FQGTGA. This CDR3 spans 13 amino acids. The CDR3 DNA sequence: TGTGCCAGTTTATGGGGGGCCAAAAACATTCAGTACTTC. It is translated as CASLWGAKNIQYF.

This clonotype showed up just a few times. This chain links TRBV5-6 with TRBJ2-3; D not certain. The CDR3 has 15 amino acids. Deletions cut 2 bases from V and 1 base from J, with 11 bases between. Germline loops: CDR1 SGHDT, CDR2 YYEEEE. CDR3 coding DNA: TGTGCCAGCAGCTTAGGTTCCGTGCGCACAGATACGCAGTATTTT. Its protein is CASSLGSVRTDTQYF.

This clonotype showed up just a few times. The V and J genes are TRBV24-1 and TRBJ1-5; D remains ambiguous. Trimming left V 3 bases short and J 3 bases short, with 8 bases between. Germline loops: CDR1 KGHDR, CDR2 SFDVKD. The CDR3 loop spans 14 amino acids. The CDR3 coding sequence is TGTGCCACCAGTGATGAATCTTTCAATCAGCCCCAGCATTTT. Protein: CATSDESFNQPQHF.

The chain uses TRBV24-1 and TRBJ2-1; possibly TRBD2 for D (5 bases). This CDR3 is built from 13 residues. Germline V gene sequence: CDR1 KGHDR, CDR2 SFDVKD. The V and J ends lost 2 bases and 11 bases respectively, with 12 bases between them. In DNA form, the CDR3 reads TGTGCCACCAGTGATTGGAGCCGGGATAAGCAGTTCTTC. It is translated as CATSDWSRDKQFF.

V and J are TRBV7-2 and TRBJ2-2; TRBD2 matches at 14 bases. Trimming at V came to 2 bases and at J to 7 bases, leaving 3 bases not matched to a gene. Germline CDR1 and CDR2: SGHTA and FQGNSA. The CDR3 extends over 16 amino acids. In nucleotides, the CDR3 is TGTGCCAGCAGCTTAAGGACTAGCGGGAGGATCGGGGAGCTGTTTTTT. Translated: CASSLRTSGRIGELFF.

This clonotype was recorded a few times. V and J are TRBV7-9 and TRBJ2-7, with TRBD1 matching over 10 bases. Germline V gene sequence: CDR1 SEHNR, CDR2 FQNEAQ (reference sequence). CDR3 length: 12 amino acids. V was pared by 10 bases and J by 5 bases, with 5 bases of the junction left unmatched. CDR3 in amino acids: CAILTGGNEQYF. Here the CDR3 DNA reads TGTGCCATCCTGACAGGGGGCAACGAGCAGTACTTC.

The chain uses TRBV25-1 and TRBJ1-2, with a tentative D call TRBD1 (5 bases). The germline gives CDR1 MGHDK, CDR2 SYGVNS. The CDR3 extends over 13 amino acids. V was trimmed by 2 bases and J by 3 bases, leaving 7 bases between them. Here the CDR3 reads CASSEATDYGYTF. In DNA, the CDR3 is TGTGCCAGCAGTGAAGCGACAGACTATGGCTACACCTTC.

This chain joins TRBV11-2 and TRBJ1-2; D unresolved. V lost 6 bases and J lost 1, with 12 bases in between. CDR3 size: 14 residues. The germline CDR1 and CDR2 sequences are SGHAT and FQNNGV. The CDR3 region has the DNA TGTGCCAGCAGTCACGGGTCTTTTAACTATGGCTACACCTTC. It codes for CASSHGSFNYGYTF.

V is TRBV20-1 and J is TRBJ2-3; tentatively, D is TRBD2 (6 bases). The CDR3 runs to 14 residues. The ends were cut back, 6 bases at V and 1 base at J, with 14 bases in the middle. Per germline, CDR1 DFQATT and CDR2 SNEGSKA (reference sequence). CDR3 in amino acids: CSAASERGTDTQYF. Here the CDR3 DNA reads TGCAGTGCCGCTAGTGAGCGGGGCACAGATACGCAGTATTTT.

This clonotype came up a few times. The chain links TRBV25-1 to TRBJ2-5; 9 bases match TRBD2. The CDR3 is 16 residues long. The germline V gene has CDR1 MGHDK and CDR2 SYGVNS. The trim removed 4 bases at V and 4 bases at J, leaving 10 bases unmatched. As DNA, the CDR3 is TGTGCCAGCAGTGTCCTCACTAGCGGGCTACTAGAGACCCAGTACTTC. This encodes CASSVLTSGLLETQYF.

The V and J genes are TRBV11-3 and TRBJ2-3, with TRBD2 as a possible D gene (5 bases). The CDR3 sequence is 13 residues long. The V end was cut by 11 bases, the J end by 0 bases, with 12 bases between. Germline values: CDR1 SGHNT, CDR2 YENEEA. This chain's CDR3 is CACGGGSTDTQYF. In nucleotides, the CDR3 is TGTGCCTGCGGAGGCGGAAGCACAGATACGCAGTATTTT.

This clonotype was counted only a few times. This chain joins TRBV14 and TRBJ2-1; 12 bases map to TRBD2. The trim removed 1 base at V and 3 bases at J, leaving 13 bases unmatched. The CDR3 is made up of 20 amino acids. The V gene's germline CDR1 is SGHDN and CDR2 FVKESK. The CDR3 reads CASSQGYFLAGGSGYNEQFF. As DNA, the CDR3 is TGTGCCAGCAGCCAAGGATATTTTCTAGCGGGAGGGTCGGGCTACAATGAGCAGTTCTTC.

The chain uses TRBV20-1 and TRBJ1-4, with 7 bases that match TRBD1. Germline CDR1 and CDR2: DFQATT and SNEGSKA (reference sequence). The CDR3 loop spans 15 amino acids. V lost 0 bases and J lost 7; bases outside the gene matches: 8. As DNA, the CDR3 is TGCAGTGCTAGAGACCCGACAGGGCCTAGTGAAAAACTGTTTTTT. It encodes CSARDPTGPSEKLFF.

This clonotype was observed a handful of times. The gene calls are TRBV5-4 and TRBJ1-1; D is possibly TRBD1 (5 bases). Trimming took 4 bases from V and 1 from J, leaving 17 bases between them. The germline CDR1 and CDR2 sequences are SGHNT and YYREEE (reference sequence). The CDR3 has 16 amino acids. The chain's CDR3 is CASSPDPWGRNTEAFF. In nucleotides, the CDR3 is TGTGCCAGCAGCCCGGATCCTTGGGGCCGGAACACTGAAGCTTTCTTT.

The rearrangement uses TRBV7-8 and TRBJ2-4; a possible D gene is TRBD2 (6 bases). This CDR3 spans 14 amino acids. V lost 5 bases and J lost 0, with 8 bases in between. Germline lookup yields CDR1 SGHVS and CDR2 FQNEAQ. The DNA of the CDR3 is TGTGCCAGCAGCGCGGGACTAGCCAAAAACATTCAGTACTTC. Residues: CASSAGLAKNIQYF.

This clonotype was counted only a few times. The rearrangement uses TRBV7-2 and TRBJ2-3; 7 bases line up with TRBD1. The CDR3 totals 15 residues. V gave up 7 bases and J gave up 4 bases; unmatched junction bases: 11. Germline CDR1 and CDR2: SGHTA and FQGNSA. CDR3 amino acids: CASNRQGSFADTQYF. In nucleotides, the CDR3 is TGTGCCAGCAATAGACAGGGATCCTTCGCAGATACGCAGTATTTT.

Many counts were recorded for this clonotype. The rearrangement joins TRBV6-1 to TRBJ2-7; D gene uncertain. CDR1 is MNHNS, CDR2 SASEGT, per germline. Trimming left V 2 bases short and J 6 bases short, with 14 bases between. The CDR3 contains 14 residues. The CDR3, as DNA: TGTGCCAGCAGTGAAAGGGTGGCCATTGGCGAGCAGTACTTC. It encodes CASSERVAIGEQYF.

The chain links TRBV6-5 to TRBJ2-6, with 7 bases fitting TRBD1. Germline CDR1 and CDR2: MNHEY and SVGAGI. The V and J ends lost 4 bases and 0 bases, in that order; junction bases with no gene match: 9. The CDR3 covers 18 residues. In DNA form, the CDR3 reads TGTGCCAGCAGTTCCAAATCCGGGACAGTCTCTGGGGCCAACGTCCTGACTTTC. As protein: CASSSKSGTVSGANVLTF.

This clonotype appeared a few times. The chain recombines TRBV7-8 with TRBJ1-5, with 7 bases identical to TRBD1. The CDR3 consists of 15 residues. The J segment lost 3 bases and the V segment lost 0 bases, leaving 2 bases of the junction unmatched. Germline V gene sequence: CDR1 SGHVS, CDR2 FQNEAQ. CDR3 amino acids: CASSLAGGPNQPQHF. In nucleotides, the CDR3 is TGTGCCAGCAGCTTAGCAGGGGGCCCCAATCAGCCCCAGCATTTT.

This sequence joins TRBV7-9 and TRBJ1-2, with D possibly matching TRBD1 (6 bases). Germline CDR1 SEHNR, CDR2 FQNEAQ (reference sequence). V lost 1 base to trimming and J lost 2 bases, with 11 bases between them. The CDR3 covers 15 residues. CDR3 nucleotide sequence: TGTGCCAGCAGCTTAGTCGGGGGGCAAAACTATGGCTACACCTTC. Translating it yields CASSLVGGQNYGYTF. Looking up the rest from reference TRBV7-9 and TRBJ1-2 gives the full variable domain: DTGVSQNPRHKITKRGQNVTFRCDPISEHNRLYWYRQTLGQGPEFLTYFQNEAQLEKSRLLSDRFSAERPKGSFSTLEIQRTEQGDSAMYLCASSLVGGQNYGYTFGSGTRLTVV.

In its sample, this clonotype was seen many times. The rearrangement links TRBV12-3 or TRBV12-4 to TRBJ2-6, with D hard to call. This CDR3 is built from 14 residues. V lost 6 bases, J lost 4 bases, and 10 bases lay in between. This CDR3 reads CASSLYQGANVLTF. The CDR3 nucleotides read TGTGCCAGCAGCCTTTATCAGGGGGCCAACGTCCTGACTTTC.

CDR3 loop: CASSLAANLEGLEHEQYF. The DNA for the CDR3 is TGTGCCAGCAGCTTAGCTGCGAACCTAGAGGGCCTAGAGCACGAGCAGTACTTC. The V call is TRBV7-6, the J call TRBJ2-7; a weak D match, TRBD2 (5 bases). The V end was cut by 0 bases, the J end by 5 bases, with 23 bases between. CDR3 length: 18 amino acids. Germline lookup yields CDR1 SGHVS and CDR2 FNYEAQ.